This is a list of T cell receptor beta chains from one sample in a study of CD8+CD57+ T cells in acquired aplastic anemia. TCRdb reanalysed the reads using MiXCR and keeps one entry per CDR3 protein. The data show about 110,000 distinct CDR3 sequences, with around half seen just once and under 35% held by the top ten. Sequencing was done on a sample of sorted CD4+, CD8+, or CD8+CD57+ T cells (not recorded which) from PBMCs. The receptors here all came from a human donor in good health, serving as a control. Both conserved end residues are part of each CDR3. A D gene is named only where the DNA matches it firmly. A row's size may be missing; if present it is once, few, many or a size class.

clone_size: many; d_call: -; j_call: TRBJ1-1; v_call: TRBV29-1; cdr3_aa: CSVFTGTKGPEAFF; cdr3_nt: TGCAGCGTTTTTACCGGGACAAAGGGACCTGAAGCTTTCTTT
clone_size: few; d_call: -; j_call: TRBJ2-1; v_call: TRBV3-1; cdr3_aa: CASSHLSTGYNEQFF; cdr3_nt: TGTGCCAGCAGCCATCTTAGTACAGGCTACAATGAGCAGTTCTTC
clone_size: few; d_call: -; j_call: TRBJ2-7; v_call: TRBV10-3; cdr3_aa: CAISDPGQPYEQYF; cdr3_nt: TGTGCCATCAGTGACCCAGGACAGCCCTACGAGCAGTACTTC
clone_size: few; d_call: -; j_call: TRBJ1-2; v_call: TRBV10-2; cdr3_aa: CASGTAGNYGYTF; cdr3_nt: TGCGCCAGCGGCACGGCAGGGAACTATGGCTACACCTTC
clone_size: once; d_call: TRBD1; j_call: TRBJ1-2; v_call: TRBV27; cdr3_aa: CASSKDRGNYGYTF; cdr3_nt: TGTGCCAGCAGCAAGGACAGGGGGAACTATGGCTACACCTTC
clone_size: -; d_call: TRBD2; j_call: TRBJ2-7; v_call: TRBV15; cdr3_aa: CATSRGGGGSSYEQYF; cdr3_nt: TGTGCCACCAGCAGAGGTGGGGGAGGGTCCTCCTACGAGCAGTACTTC
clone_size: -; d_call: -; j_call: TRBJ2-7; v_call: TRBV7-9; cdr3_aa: CASSLGLEQYF; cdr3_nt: TGTGCCAGCAGCTTAGGGTTAGAGCAGTACTTC
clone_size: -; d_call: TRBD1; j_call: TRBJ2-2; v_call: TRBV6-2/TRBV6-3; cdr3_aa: CASSYPPRTYRGSYTGELFF; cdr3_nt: TGTGCCAGCAGTTACCCTCCTCGAACTTACAGGGGCAGTTACACCGGGGAGCTGTTTTTT
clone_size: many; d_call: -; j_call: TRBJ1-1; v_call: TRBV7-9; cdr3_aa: CASSDRAEAFF; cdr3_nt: TGTGCCAGCAGCGACCGGGCTGAAGCTTTCTTT
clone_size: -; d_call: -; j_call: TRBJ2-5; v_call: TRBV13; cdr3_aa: CASSSARETQYF; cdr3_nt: TGTGCCAGCAGCTCCGCTCGAGAGACCCAGTACTTC
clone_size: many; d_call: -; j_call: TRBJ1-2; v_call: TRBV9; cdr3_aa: CASIGRGRFTF; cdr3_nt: TGTGCCAGCATCGGCCGGGGGAGATTCACCTTC
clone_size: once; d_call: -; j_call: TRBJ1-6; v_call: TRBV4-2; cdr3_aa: CASSSATDSPLHF; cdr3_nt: TGTGCCAGCAGCTCTGCAACGGATTCACCCCTCCACTTT
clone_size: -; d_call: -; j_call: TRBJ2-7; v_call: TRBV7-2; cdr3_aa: CASSSNPFFYEQYF; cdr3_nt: TGTGCCAGCAGCTCTAATCCGTTTTTCTACGAGCAGTACTTC
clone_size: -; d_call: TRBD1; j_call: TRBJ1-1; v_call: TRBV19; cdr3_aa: CASSSHLGQAMDTEAFF; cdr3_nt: TGTGCCAGTAGTTCCCATCTTGGACAGGCCATGGACACCGAAGCTTTCTTT
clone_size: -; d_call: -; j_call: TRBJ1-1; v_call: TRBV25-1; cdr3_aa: CASSEPQGTVAFF; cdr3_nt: TGTGCCAGCAGTGAACCCCAGGGTACTGTGGCTTTCTTT
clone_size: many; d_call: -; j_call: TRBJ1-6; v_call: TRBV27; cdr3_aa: CASSLGNSPLHF; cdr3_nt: TGTGCCAGCAGTCTGGGGAATTCACCCCTCCACTTT
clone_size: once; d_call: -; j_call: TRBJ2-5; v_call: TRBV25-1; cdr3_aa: CASSEGVGGPQETQYF; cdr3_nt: TGTGCCAGCAGTGAAGGGGTGGGGGGCCCTCAAGAGACCCAGTACTTC
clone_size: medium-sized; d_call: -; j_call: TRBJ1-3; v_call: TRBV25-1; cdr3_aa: CASSGFLQPSGNTIYF; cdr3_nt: TGTGCCAGCAGTGGATTCTTGCAACCCTCTGGAAACACCATATATTTT
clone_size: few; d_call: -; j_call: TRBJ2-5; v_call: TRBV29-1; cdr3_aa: CSVEDPRNQETQYF; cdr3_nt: TGCAGCGTTGAAGATCCTAGAAACCAAGAGACCCAGTACTTC
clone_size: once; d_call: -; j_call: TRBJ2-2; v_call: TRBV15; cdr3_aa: CATSLTGTTNTGELFF; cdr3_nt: TGTGCCACCAGCTTGACCGGGACAACGAACACCGGGGAGCTGTTTTTT
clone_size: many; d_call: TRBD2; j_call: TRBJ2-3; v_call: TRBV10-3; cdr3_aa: CAISDPPGQGGTDTQYF; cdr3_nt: TGTGCCATCAGTGACCCCCCGGGCCAGGGAGGGACAGATACGCAGTATTTT
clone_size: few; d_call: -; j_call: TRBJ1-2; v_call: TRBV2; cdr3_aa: CAGRGLDGYTF; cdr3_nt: TGTGCCGGGAGGGGCCTGGATGGCTACACCTTC
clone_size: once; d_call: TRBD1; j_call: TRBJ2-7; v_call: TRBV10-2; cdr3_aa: CASAYGQGGSYEQYF; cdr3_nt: TGCGCCAGCGCGTACGGACAGGGAGGCTCCTACGAGCAGTACTTC
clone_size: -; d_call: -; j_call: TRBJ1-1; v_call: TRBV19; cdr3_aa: CASLGGGSMNTEAFF; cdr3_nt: TGTGCCAGCCTAGGGGGAGGGAGCATGAACACTGAAGCTTTCTTT
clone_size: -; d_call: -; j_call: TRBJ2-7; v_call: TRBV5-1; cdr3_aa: CASSLVATSSYEQYF; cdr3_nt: TGCGCCAGCAGCTTGGTAGCGACCAGCTCCTACGAGCAGTACTTC
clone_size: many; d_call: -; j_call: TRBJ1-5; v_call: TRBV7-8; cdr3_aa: CASSSQTVYSNQPQHF; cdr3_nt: TGTGCCAGCAGCTCTCAGACAGTTTATAGCAATCAGCCCCAGCATTTT
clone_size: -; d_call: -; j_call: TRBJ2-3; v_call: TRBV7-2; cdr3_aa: CASSPDYFDTQYF; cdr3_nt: TGTGCCAGCAGCCCCGACTATTTCGATACGCAGTATTTT
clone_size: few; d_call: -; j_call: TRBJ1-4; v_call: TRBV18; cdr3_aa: CASSPVKGREKLFF; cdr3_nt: TGTGCCAGCTCACCTGTTAAAGGGCGTGAAAAACTGTTTTTT
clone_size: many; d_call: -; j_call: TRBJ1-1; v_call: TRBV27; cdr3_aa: CASSKQGVATEAFF; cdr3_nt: TGTGCCAGCAGTAAACAGGGAGTAGCCACTGAAGCTTTCTTT
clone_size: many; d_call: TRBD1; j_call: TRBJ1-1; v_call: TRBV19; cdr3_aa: CASGQGAGTEAFF; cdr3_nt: TGTGCCAGCGGTCAGGGGGCGGGCACTGAAGCTTTCTTT
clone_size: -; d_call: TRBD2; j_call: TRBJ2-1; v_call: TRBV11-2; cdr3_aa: CASSVSGTYNEQFF; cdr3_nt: TGTGCCAGCAGCGTCAGCGGGACCTACAATGAGCAGTTCTTC
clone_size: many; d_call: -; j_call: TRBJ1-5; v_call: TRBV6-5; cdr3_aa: CASISGDSNQPQHF; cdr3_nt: TGTGCCAGCATTTCCGGAGATAGCAATCAGCCCCAGCATTTT
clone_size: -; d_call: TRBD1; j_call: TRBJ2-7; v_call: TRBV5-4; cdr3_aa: CASSSPGQGVEQYF; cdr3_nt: TGTGCCAGCAGCTCCCCGGGACAGGGGGTCGAGCAGTACTTC
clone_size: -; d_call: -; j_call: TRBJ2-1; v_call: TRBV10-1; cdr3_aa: CASSSVPSSYNEQFF; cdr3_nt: TGCGCCAGCAGTAGCGTTCCAAGCTCCTACAATGAGCAGTTCTTC
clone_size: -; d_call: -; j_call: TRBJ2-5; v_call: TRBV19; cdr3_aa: CASSRGYQETQYF; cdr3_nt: TGTGCCAGCAGCCGTGGGTACCAAGAGACCCAGTACTTC
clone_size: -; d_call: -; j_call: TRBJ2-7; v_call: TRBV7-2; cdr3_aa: CASSAGWAYEQYF; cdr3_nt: TGTGCCAGCAGCGCGGGGTGGGCCTACGAGCAGTACTTC
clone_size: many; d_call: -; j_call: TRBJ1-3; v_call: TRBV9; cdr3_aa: CASSESPGIISGNTIYF; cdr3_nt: TGTGCCAGCAGCGAGAGTCCAGGGATTATCTCTGGAAACACCATATATTTT
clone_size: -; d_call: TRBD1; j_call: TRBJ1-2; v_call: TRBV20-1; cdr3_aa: CSARDLTGDGYTF; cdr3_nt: TGCAGTGCTAGAGATCTGACAGGGGATGGCTACACCTTC
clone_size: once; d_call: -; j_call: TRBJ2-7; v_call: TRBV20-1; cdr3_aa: CSARAGRTAPMGEQYF; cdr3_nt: TGCAGTGCTAGAGCGGGGAGGACAGCCCCGATGGGAGAGCAGTACTTC
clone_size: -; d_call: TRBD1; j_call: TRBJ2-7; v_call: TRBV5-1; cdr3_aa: CASSLRGDRGYEQYF; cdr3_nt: TGCGCCAGCAGCTTGAGGGGGGACAGGGGCTACGAGCAGTACTTC
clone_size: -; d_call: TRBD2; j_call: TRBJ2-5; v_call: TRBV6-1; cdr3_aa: CASSRLAGGTHQETQYF; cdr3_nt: TGTGCCAGCAGCAGACTAGCGGGAGGGACCCACCAAGAGACCCAGTACTTC
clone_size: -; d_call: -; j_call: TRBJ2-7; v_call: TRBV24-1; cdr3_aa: CATSENRAPSYEQYF; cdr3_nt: TGTGCCACCAGTGAAAACAGGGCCCCCTCCTACGAGCAGTACTTC
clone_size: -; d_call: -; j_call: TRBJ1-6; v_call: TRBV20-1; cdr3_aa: CSASEGGGTSPLHF; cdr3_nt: TGCAGTGCTTCGGAGGGCGGGGGTACTTCACCCCTCCACTTT
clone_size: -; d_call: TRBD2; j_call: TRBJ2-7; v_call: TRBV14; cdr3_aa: CAGSQVPSGAKKGEQYF; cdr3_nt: TGTGCCGGCAGCCAAGTTCCTAGCGGGGCGAAAAAGGGGGAGCAGTACTTC
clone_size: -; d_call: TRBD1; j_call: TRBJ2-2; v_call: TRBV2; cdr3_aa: CASRFQTGGPGELFF; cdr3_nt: TGTGCCAGCAGATTTCAAACAGGGGGTCCCGGGGAGCTGTTTTTT
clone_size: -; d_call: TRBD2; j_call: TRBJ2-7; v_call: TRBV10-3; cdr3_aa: CAGPGLAYEQYF; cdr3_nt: TGTGCCGGACCGGGACTAGCCTACGAGCAGTACTTC
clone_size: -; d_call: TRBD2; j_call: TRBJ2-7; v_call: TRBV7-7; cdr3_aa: CASSLSSGNYEQYF; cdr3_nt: TGTGCTAGCAGCTTATCTAGCGGGAACTACGAGCAGTACTTC
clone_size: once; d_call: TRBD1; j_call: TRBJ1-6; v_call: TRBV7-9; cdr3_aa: CASSLSPGGNSPLHF; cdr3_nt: TGTGCCAGCAGCTTAAGTCCAGGGGGCAATTCACCCCTCCACTTT
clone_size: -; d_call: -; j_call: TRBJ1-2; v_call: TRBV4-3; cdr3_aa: CASSQDPPGALYGYTF; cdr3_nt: TGCGCCAGCAGCCAAGATCCCCCAGGGGCCCTCTATGGCTACACCTTC
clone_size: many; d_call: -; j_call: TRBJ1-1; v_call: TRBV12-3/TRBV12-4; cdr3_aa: CASSYPGGRFGTEAFF; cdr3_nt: TGTGCCAGCAGTTACCCCGGGGGGAGGTTTGGCACTGAAGCTTTCTTT
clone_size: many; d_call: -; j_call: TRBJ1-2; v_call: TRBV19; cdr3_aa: CASMGANYGYTF; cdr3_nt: TGTGCCAGTATGGGGGCCAACTATGGCTACACCTTC
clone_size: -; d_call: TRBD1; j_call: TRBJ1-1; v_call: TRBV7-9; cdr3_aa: CASSSQGAVAEAFF; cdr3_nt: TGTGCCAGCAGCTCACAGGGGGCTGTGGCTGAAGCTTTCTTT
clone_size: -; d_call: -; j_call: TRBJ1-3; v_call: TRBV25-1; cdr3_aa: CASSFVLQGTGNTIYF; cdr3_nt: TGTGCCAGCAGTTTTGTACTCCAGGGAACCGGAAACACCATATATTTT
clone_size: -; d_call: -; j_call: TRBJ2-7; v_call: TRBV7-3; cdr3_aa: CASSPLGGVSGANEQYF; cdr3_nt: TGTGCCAGCAGCCCTCTTGGCGGTGTCTCTGGGGCCAACGAGCAGTACTTC
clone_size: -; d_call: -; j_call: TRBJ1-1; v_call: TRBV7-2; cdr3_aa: CASSIDVDTEAFF; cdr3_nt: TGTGCCAGCAGCATAGACGTGGACACTGAAGCTTTCTTT
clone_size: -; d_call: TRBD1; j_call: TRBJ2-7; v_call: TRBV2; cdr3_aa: CASGPRDRTYEQYF; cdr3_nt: TGTGCCAGCGGACCCCGGGACAGGACGTACGAGCAGTACTTC
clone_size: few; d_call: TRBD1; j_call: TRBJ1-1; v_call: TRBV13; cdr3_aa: CASRKQGALRSMNTEAFF; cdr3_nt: TGTGCCAGCAGAAAACAGGGGGCCCTCAGGTCCATGAACACTGAAGCTTTCTTT